Following are 26 T cell receptor beta chains from one sample sequenced in a study of beta chain features in type 1 diabetes. Expressed TCRB transcripts were sequenced after all isolated RNA was converted to cDNA. The data were produced by immunoSEQ multiplex PCR, yet TCRdb's version contains in-frame clones alone and is incomplete. This sample yields 900,000 or so clones, of which roughly 16% are seen a single time; about 0.02% belongs to the top ten. Material for sequencing was naive CD4+ T cells from blood. Receptor source: a woman younger than 30 in good health.

The chain joins TRBV29-1 to TRBJ2-1; D could derive from TRBD1 or TRBD2 (5 bases each). Germline V CDR1 and CDR2: SQVTM, ANQGSEA. V was shortened by 8 bases and J by 0 bases, with 14 bases between the two germline ends. The CDR3 spans 14 residues. The CDR3 loop is CSTPGRSSYNEQFF. The CDR3 coding sequence is TGCAGCACACCGGGGCGTAGCTCCTACAATGAGCAGTTCTTC.

The chain couples TRBV19 to TRBJ2-6; D unclear. Germline CDR1 LNHDA, CDR2 SQIVND (reference sequence). V shed 5 bases and J shed 0 bases, with 8 bases lying between them. The CDR3 length is 15 residues. The CDR3 protein is CASSLGDSGANVLTF. The CDR3 bases are TGTGCCAGTAGTCTTGGGGACTCTGGGGCCAACGTCCTGACTTTC.

This clone was found a few times. The chain couples TRBV10-2 to TRBJ2-2, with 9 bases that match TRBD2. V was clipped by 4 bases and J by 4 bases; unmatched bases: 4. Looked up from germline, CDR1 is WSHSY and CDR2 is SAAADI. The CDR3 consists of 15 residues. CDR3 region: CASSGVAGVTGELFF. The CDR3 DNA sequence: TGCGCCAGCAGTGGGGTAGCGGGAGTCACCGGGGAGCTGTTTTTT.

The V gene is TRBV6-6, the J gene TRBJ1-1, with D possibly being TRBD1 (5 bases). The CDR3 has 15 residues. Germline assignment: CDR1 MNHNY and CDR2 SVGAGI (reference sequence). Trimming took 3 bases from V and 0 from J, leaving 11 bases between them. CDR3 bases: TGTGCCAGCAGTTATGGAAGGGGCATGAACACTGAAGCTTTCTTT. This translates into CASSYGRGMNTEAFF.

This clone was counted only a few times. The gene calls are TRBV5-1 and TRBJ2-5; 9 positions agree with TRBD2. The CDR3 is made up of 15 amino acids. Unmatched junction bases numbered 3, after V lost 0 bases and J lost 3 bases. Germline V gene data show CDR1 as SGHRS and CDR2 as YFSETQ. The CDR3 is CASSLVLAGKETQYF. Written as DNA, the CDR3 is TGCGCCAGCAGCTTGGTCCTAGCGGGAAAAGAGACCCAGTACTTC.

The CDR3 sequence: CASSLRGARADTQYF. The CDR3 nucleotides read TGTGCCAGCAGTTTACGGGGGGCGCGGGCAGATACGCAGTATTTT. The chain joins TRBV27 to TRBJ2-3, with D perhaps TRBD2 (7 bases). The CDR3 is made up of 15 amino acids. Between the trimmed V and J ends, which lost 2 bases and 4 bases, there was a span of 13 bases. Germline-derived CDR1 and CDR2 are MNHEY and SMNVEV (reference sequence).

The chain links TRBV4-3 to TRBJ2-1; possibly TRBD2 for D (7 bases). The V end was cut by 4 bases, the J end by 3 bases, with 16 bases between. CDR1 is LGHNA and CDR2 is YSLEER in the germline V gene. The CDR3 contains 16 residues. Here the CDR3 DNA reads TGCGCCAGCAGCCGGGGGGGCTCCAGGGTCTACAATGAGCAGTTCTTC. It codes for CASSRGGSRVYNEQFF.

The gene calls are TRBV29-1 and TRBJ2-7; a possible D gene is TRBD2 (6 bases). This CDR3 comprises 11 residues. The ends were cut back, 6 bases at V and 5 bases at J, with 11 bases in the middle. Germline V gene lookup returns CDR1 SQVTM and CDR2 ANQGSEA. The CDR3 DNA follows: TGCAGCGTGGGCGGCGGGAACGAGCAGTACTTC. This codes for CSVGGGNEQYF.

In regard to this clone: At the DNA level, this CDR3 is encoded by other sequences in the same sample as well. This chain connects TRBV11-2 to TRBJ1-1; 8 nucleotides align to TRBD1. The V gene end was trimmed by 5 bases and the J gene end by 6 bases; junction bases not matched to a gene: 2. CDR1 is SGHAT, CDR2 FQNNGV, per germline. The CDR3 is 12 amino acids. Here the CDR3 reads CASSLDRAEAFF. The CDR3 bases are TGTGCCAGCAGCCTGGACAGGGCTGAAGCTTTCTTT.

This clone has only a few counts. The chain joins TRBV9 to TRBJ1-3, with D tentatively TRBD1 (5 bases). The ends were cut back, 5 bases at V and 0 bases at J, with 12 bases in the middle. Germline-derived CDR1 and CDR2 are SGDLS and YYNGEE. This CDR3 is built from 15 residues. The CDR3 here is CASSSMGTSGNTIYF. DNA of the CDR3: TGTGCCAGCAGTTCTATGGGGACCTCTGGAAACACCATATATTTT.

CDR3 in amino acids: CATSRELTTTARMGGYTF. As DNA, the CDR3 is TGTGCCACCAGCAGAGAACTAACGACGACGGCACGAATGGGCGGCTACACCTTC. This chain connects TRBV15 to TRBJ1-2; D remains unclear. The germline V gene has CDR1 LNHNV and CDR2 YYDKDF (reference sequence). This CDR3 region has 18 residues. Trimming shortened V by 0 bases and J by 8 bases, and 25 bases separated the two germline ends.

The chain joins TRBV11-2 to TRBJ2-5; D is possibly TRBD1 (6 bases). V was cut by 4 bases and J by 0 bases, with 12 bases left in between. CDR1 SGHAT and CDR2 FQNNGV come from the germline V gene. This CDR3 spans 15 amino acids. The CDR3 DNA reads as TGTGCCAGCAGCTCCAGGACAGCAAACCAAGAGACCCAGTACTTC. It specifies CASSSRTANQETQYF.

The rearrangement uses TRBV6-1 and TRBJ2-2; perhaps TRBD1 as D (5 bases). The CDR3 extends over 13 amino acids. V shed 7 bases and J shed 2 bases, with 8 bases lying between them. Germline V gene lookup returns CDR1 MNHNS and CDR2 SASEGT. CDR3 DNA: TGTGCCAGCATCGACAGAAACACCGGGGAGCTGTTTTTT. Translating it yields CASIDRNTGELFF.

The chain carries TRBV7-6 and TRBJ2-1; weak D call: TRBD2 (8 bases). Germline lookup yields CDR1 SGHVS and CDR2 FNYEAQ. The CDR3 length is 19 residues. Trimming stripped 1 base from V and 6 bases from J, with 25 bases between. The CDR3 DNA follows: TGTGCCAGCAGCTTAGAACTCAGGGGGAGCGGGAGTGGATTCAATGAGCAGTTCTTC. It is translated as CASSLELRGSGSGFNEQFF.

CDR3 residues: CASCGIGAVRSGNTIYF. The DNA of the CDR3 is TGTGCCAGCTGTGGCATCGGGGCAGTTCGTTCTGGAAACACCATATATTTT. The chain joins TRBV6-1 to TRBJ1-3, with D maybe TRBD1 (5 bases). V was trimmed by 8 bases and J by 1 base, leaving 21 bases between them. The CDR3 extends over 17 amino acids. Germline CDR1 and CDR2: MNHNS and SASEGT.

This clone was seen only a few times. This chain links TRBV7-2 with TRBJ2-3; 9 nucleotides line up with TRBD2. CDR3 length: 15 amino acids. Germline-derived CDR1 and CDR2 are SGHTA and FQGNSA. V lost 5 bases to trimming and J lost 1 base; unmatched junction nucleotides: 4. DNA for the CDR3: TGTGCCAGCAGCGTACGGACTAGCGGCACAGATACGCAGTATTTT. It is translated as CASSVRTSGTDTQYF.

This clone has more than one count but fewer than ten. This sequence may be a read error, since a much larger clone differs from it by one base. Other DNA sequences of this sample code for an identical CDR3. V gene TRBV5-6 combines with J gene TRBJ2-1; D unresolved. This CDR3 contains 11 residues. The germline gives CDR1 SGHDT, CDR2 YYEEEE. Trimming removed 4 bases at V and 3 bases at J, with 2 bases between. The CDR3 DNA follows: TGTGCCAGCAGCGTCTACAATGAGCAGTTCTTC. Its protein is CASSVYNEQFF.

This clone was observed a few times. The rearrangement uses TRBV7-2 and TRBJ2-5; 7 bases are a match to TRBD2. Trimming cost V 5 bases and J 3 bases; bases outside gene matches: 6. Looked up from germline, CDR1 is SGHTA and CDR2 is FQGNSA. The CDR3 sequence is 14 residues long. The CDR3 reads CASSPTSDKETQYF. The CDR3 DNA reads as TGTGCCAGCAGCCCTACTAGCGATAAAGAGACCCAGTACTTC.

This clone was observed a few times. The rearrangement joins TRBV13 to TRBJ2-1; 9 bases fit TRBD1. The J segment lost 15 bases and the V segment lost 5 bases, leaving 5 bases of the junction unmatched. The CDR3 consists of 11 residues. Germline V gene data show CDR1 as PRHDT and CDR2 as FYEKMQ (reference sequence). CDR3 DNA: TGTGCCAGCAGCAAGACAGGGGGTCGGTTCTTC. Encoded protein: CASSKTGGRFF. Variable domain in full (rest from reference TRBV13 and TRBJ2-1): AAGVIQSPRHLIKEKRETATLKCYPIPRHDTVYWYQQGPGQDPQFLISFYEKMQSDKGSIPDRFSAQQFSDYHSELNMSSLELGDSALYFCASSKTGGRFFGPGTRLTVL.

This clone was observed a handful of times. The J gene is TRBJ1-1, the V gene TRBV18; D gene unclear. The V end lost 3 bases, the J end lost 6 bases, and 11 bases lay between the germline ends. In germline, CDR1 is KGHSH, CDR2 LQKENI. The CDR3 spans 13 residues. CDR3 protein: CASSPGMAAEAFF. Written as DNA, the CDR3 is TGTGCCAGCTCACCGGGGATGGCCGCTGAAGCTTTCTTT.

CDR3 DNA: TGTGCCAGCAGCAAAAGACAGACAGGGTCCGGGGAGCTGTTTTTT. As protein: CASSKRQTGSGELFF. The chain is built from TRBV7-6 and TRBJ2-2, with 7 positions matching TRBD1. The length of the CDR3 is 15 residues. V trimming: 5 bases; J trimming: 6 bases; junction bases outside the gene matches: 9. Germline CDR1 reads SGHVS; CDR2 reads FNYEAQ.

This chain connects TRBV2 to TRBJ1-2, with 7 bases aligning to TRBD1. The J segment lost 7 bases and the V segment lost 5 bases, leaving 10 bases of the junction unmatched. Germline values: CDR1 SNHLY, CDR2 FYNNEI. The CDR3 runs to 14 residues. The CDR3 loop is CASSLTKGAGGYTF. Here the CDR3 DNA reads TGTGCCAGCAGTTTAACAAAGGGGGCGGGTGGCTACACCTTC.

This clone has only a few counts. J is TRBJ2-5 and V is TRBV19; 16 bases map to TRBD2. Germline CDR1 and CDR2: LNHDA and SQIVND (reference sequence). V lost 4 bases, J lost 4 bases, and 3 bases stayed unmatched. This CDR3 contains 16 residues. CDR3 DNA: TGTGCCAGTAGTACCGGGACTAGCGGGAGGGGAGAGACCCAGTACTTC. It is translated as CASSTGTSGRGETQYF.

This chain links TRBV5-1 with TRBJ2-7; D is ambiguous. The V end was cut by 0 bases, the J end by 9 bases, with 13 bases between. Germline V gives CDR1 SGHRS, CDR2 YFSETQ. The CDR3 loop spans 13 amino acids. CDR3 protein: CASSLGLLEAQYF. Here the CDR3 DNA reads TGCGCCAGCAGCTTGGGCCTCCTAGAAGCGCAGTACTTC.

This clone occurred a few times. The J gene is TRBJ2-1, the V gene TRBV19; weak D call: TRBD2 (7 bases). The CDR3 is 16 amino acids. Looked up from germline, CDR1 is LNHDA and CDR2 is SQIVND (reference sequence). V was trimmed by 5 bases and J by 7 bases, leaving 21 bases between them. The CDR3 DNA sequence: TGTGCCAGTAGTTATTCGGGGGGCAGTCACCCTAATGAGCAGTTCTTC. Translating it yields CASSYSGGSHPNEQFF.

This clone has just a few counts. V gene TRBV6-1 combines with J gene TRBJ2-7; 9 nucleotides line up with TRBD1. The germline V gene encodes CDR1 MNHNS and CDR2 SASEGT. V dropped 6 bases and J dropped 4; count of bases not matched to a gene: 10. The CDR3 has 15 residues. This chain's CDR3 is CASSRAGTGIYEQYF. The DNA of the CDR3 is TGTGCCAGCAGCCGAGCCGGGACAGGGATATACGAGCAGTACTTC.